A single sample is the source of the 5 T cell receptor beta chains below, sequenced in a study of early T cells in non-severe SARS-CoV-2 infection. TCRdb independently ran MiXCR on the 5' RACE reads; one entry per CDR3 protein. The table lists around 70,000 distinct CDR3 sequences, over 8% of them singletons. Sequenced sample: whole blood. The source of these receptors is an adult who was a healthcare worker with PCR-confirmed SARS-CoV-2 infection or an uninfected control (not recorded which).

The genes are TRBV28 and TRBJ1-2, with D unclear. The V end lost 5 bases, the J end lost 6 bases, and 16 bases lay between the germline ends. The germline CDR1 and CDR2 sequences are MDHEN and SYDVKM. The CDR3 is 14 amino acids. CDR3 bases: TGTGCCAGCAGTCTCCCCTTTCGGAAAAATGGCTACACCTTC. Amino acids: CASSLPFRKNGYTF.

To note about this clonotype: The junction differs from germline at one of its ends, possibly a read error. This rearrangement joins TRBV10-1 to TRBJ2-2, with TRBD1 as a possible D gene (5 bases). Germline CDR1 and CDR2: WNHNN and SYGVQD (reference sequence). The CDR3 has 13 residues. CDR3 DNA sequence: TGCGCCAGCGGAACAGGCAACAACGGGGAGCTGTTTTTT. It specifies CASGTGNNGELFF.

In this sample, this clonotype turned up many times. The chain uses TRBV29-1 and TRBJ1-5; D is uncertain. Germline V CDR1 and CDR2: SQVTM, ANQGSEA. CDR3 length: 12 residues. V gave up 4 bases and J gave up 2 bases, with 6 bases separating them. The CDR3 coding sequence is TGCAGCGTTGGGCAGGGCAATCAGCCCCAGCATTTT. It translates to CSVGQGNQPQHF.

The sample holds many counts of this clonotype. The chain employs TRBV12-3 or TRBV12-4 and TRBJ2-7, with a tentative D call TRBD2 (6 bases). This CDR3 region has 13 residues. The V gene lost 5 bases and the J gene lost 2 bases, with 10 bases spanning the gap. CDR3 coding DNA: TGTGCCAGCAGTCAGGCGGGGACCTACGAGCAGTACTTC. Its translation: CASSQAGTYEQYF.

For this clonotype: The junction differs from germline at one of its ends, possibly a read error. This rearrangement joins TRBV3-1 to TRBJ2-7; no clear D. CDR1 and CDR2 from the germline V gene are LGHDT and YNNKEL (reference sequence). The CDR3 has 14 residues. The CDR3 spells CARSHLDTLYEQYF. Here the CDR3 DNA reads TGTGCCAGGAGCCATCTAGATACTCTCTACGAGCAGTACTTC.